This TCR beta chain was identified in a study of shared clonotypes between healthy human individuals (dated by TCRdb to 2020 to 2021). With regard to the full study: The cohort comprised two women and a few men aged 18 to 49 years. Blood TCR repertoires of about five healthy adults were deeply sequenced to estimate repertoire size and the extent of clonotype sharing between individuals. Different laboratories and diverse techniques were used to prepare libraries and sequence TCR repertoires, to increase sequencing depth and limit assay-specific biases. Leukapheresis yielded between about 0.85 and 9.5 billion PBMCs per donor. For each donor, three plates each were used for CD4 naive and CD4 memory, two plates were used for CD8 naive, and one plate was used for CD8 memory.

Using the deep immunoSEQ assay, multiplex PCR amplified TCR CDR3 regions from genomic DNA. Extracted genomic DNA from each cell subset was distributed evenly across all wells of several immunoSEQ 96-well plates, and each plate was treated as a replicate. For sorted subsets, about 0.2 ug genomic DNA, equal to tens of thousands of T cell genomes, was loaded into each replicate PCR. The purified libraries were quantified using a Qubit 3.0 fluorometer, sized with a Bioanalyzer 2100, and then quantified again using the KAPA Library Quantification kit. Each immunoSEQ 96-well plate was sequenced on its own single-read 150-cycle Illumina NextSeq 550 flow cell. The authors processed their data as follows. The immunoSEQ output contained only junctional sequences without quality scores, so filtering could not match that applied to full-length reads. To assign V/J genes and CDR3, sequences were annotated using PyIR, a Python wrapper for IgBLAST v1.9, with IMGT germline references. Any read was removed if the V/J assignment was weak (E-value above 1e-6), the CDR3 was missing, or the read contained stop codons, out-of-frame junctions, or ambiguous translated residues. A V3J clonotype was defined by an identical inferred V gene, J gene, and CDR3 amino acid sequence. Percentage overlap between repertoires was calculated by dividing the number of shared unique clonotypes by the size of the smaller repertoire. Repertoire richness was assessed with RTK rarefaction, the Chao1 estimator, and Recon v2.1 estimates of unobserved clonotypes. Generation probabilities for all TCRbeta clonotypes obtained by the gDNA method from several donors were computed using OLGA. TCRdb mirrors the immuneACCESS table, restricted to in-frame sequences. Some clones are absent from its copies; in checked studies, under half trace to an unresolved V gene, and the reason for the others is unknown. Clone size and the V and J calls come from that table; the DNA yielded D and trimming. The sample table contains 1,400,000 or so clones; only one count was recorded for about 98.5% of them. About 0.34% of the sample lies in the top ten.

From the cysteine through the phenylalanine, the CDR3 covers 14 amino acids. The sequence is cut down to CDR3 DNA, 42 bases in frame from base 1. CDR1 SGHNT and CDR2 YYREEE are derived from the germline V gene (reference sequence). V is pared back by 3 bases and J by 5 bases, with 11 bases lying between the germline termini. The donors were healthy, HIV-negative adults who had no recently reported acute infections or vaccinations. Every donor was a Caucasian adult living in Nashville, Tennessee, USA. CD4+ T cells were enriched by magnetic negative selection, after which naive cells were positively selected on CD45RA and the negative fraction was taken as the memory subset. After blood collection by leukapheresis, PBMCs were isolated using Ficoll-Histopaque density gradient centrifugation and then cryopreserved in the vapor phase of liquid nitrogen. Analytical flow cytometry was used to check the purity and quantity of every magnetically sorted T cell population. Genomic DNA was isolated from every sorted fraction and measured by UV absorbance on a Nanodrop 2000c.

Worth noting for this clone: Its antigen remains unidentified. Per-base qualities were not stored, and no clone one base away is much larger.

Study-wide conclusions, independent of this receptor: Because the study included a small number of donors, the genetic and exposure-history diversity represented was limited. Naive subsets generally had larger estimated clonotype richness than memory subsets did. Sampling was restricted to blood, and TCR repertoires in tissues likely differ from the TCR repertoires found in blood. Based on pairwise subsampling, the degree of clonotype sharing among donors was expected to be affected by sequencing depth. Compared with non-shared clonotypes, clonotypes shared by all four sorted-subset donors had higher generation probabilities. Around 5% of naive CD4, approximately 3.7% of naive CD8, about 2.4% of memory CD4, and less than 0.45% of memory CD8 clonotypes were shared across several donors. Even with the large sequencing depth, rarefaction of the sorted-subset datasets indicated that sequencing was incomplete.

Source material: naive CD4+ T cells sorted from blood. The cell subset or site label for this specimen denotes: CD45RA+ positively selected. The V and J genes are TRBV5-4 and TRBJ2-2, with the D gene uncertain. This TCR came from a young man in good health. The sequenced DNA: TGTGCCAGCAGCTCGACAATTAGTACCGGGGAGCTGTTTTTT. Its protein product is CASSSTISTGELFF. Full variable domain (CDR3 extended with the reference TRBV5-4 and TRBJ2-2 proteins): ETGVTQSPTHLIKTRGQQVTLRCSSQSGHNTVSWYQQALGQGPQFIFQYYREEENGRGNFPPRFSGLQFPNYSSELNVNALELDDSALYLCASSSTISTGELFFGEGSRLTVL.